This T cell receptor (beta chain) was sequenced for a study of cytomegalovirus exposure and HLA in healthy donors. About this clone: The target antigen is unknown.

The donors belonged to the approximately 110-subject validation cohort, separate from the approximately 700-subject first cohort. Sequenced by immunoSEQ multiplex PCR; TCRdb stores in-frame clones only, minus some. Here the sample spans about 58,000 clones, over 85% being singletons. Points from the study as a whole: Confirmation in vitro established that a few CMV-associated chains were specific for CMV antigens.

This receptor was identified in a man younger than 35 in good health and CMV-seronegative. The sample consisted of PBMCs.

The CDR3 DNA sequence: TGTGCCAGCAGCGTAGCCCCGCGTAACACAGATACGCAGTATTTT. This translates into CASSVAPRNTDTQYF. This chain joins TRBV9 and TRBJ2-3; D gene uncertain. This CDR3 has 15 amino acids. Trimming took 0 bases from V and 2 from J, leaving 10 bases between them. From germline, CDR1 is SGDLS and CDR2 YYNGEE.